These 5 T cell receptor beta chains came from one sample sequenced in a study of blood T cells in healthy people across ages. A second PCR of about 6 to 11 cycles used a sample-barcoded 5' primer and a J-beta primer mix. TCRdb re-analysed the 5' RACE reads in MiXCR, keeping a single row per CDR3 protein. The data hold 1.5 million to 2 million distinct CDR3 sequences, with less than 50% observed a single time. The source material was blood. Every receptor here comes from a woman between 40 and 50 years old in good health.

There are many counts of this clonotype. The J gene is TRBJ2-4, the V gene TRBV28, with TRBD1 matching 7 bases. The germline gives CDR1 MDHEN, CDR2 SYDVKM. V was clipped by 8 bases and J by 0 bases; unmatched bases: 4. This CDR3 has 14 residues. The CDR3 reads CASRDSLAKNIQYF. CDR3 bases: TGTGCCAGCCGGGACAGCCTAGCCAAAAACATTCAGTACTTC.

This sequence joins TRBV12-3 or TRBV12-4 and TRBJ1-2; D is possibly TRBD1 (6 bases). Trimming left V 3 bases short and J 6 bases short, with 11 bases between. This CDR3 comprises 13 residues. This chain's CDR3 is CASSFRRGNGYTF. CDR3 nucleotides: TGTGCCAGCAGTTTCCGCAGGGGTAATGGCTACACCTTC.

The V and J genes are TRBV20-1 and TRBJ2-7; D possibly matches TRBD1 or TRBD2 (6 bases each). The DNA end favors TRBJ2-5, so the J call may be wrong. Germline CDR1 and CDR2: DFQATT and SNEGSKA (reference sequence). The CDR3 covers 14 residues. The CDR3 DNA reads TGCAGTGCCTCCGTGGGGGGCTCGTTTGAGACCCAGTACTTC. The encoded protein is CSASVGGSFETQYF.

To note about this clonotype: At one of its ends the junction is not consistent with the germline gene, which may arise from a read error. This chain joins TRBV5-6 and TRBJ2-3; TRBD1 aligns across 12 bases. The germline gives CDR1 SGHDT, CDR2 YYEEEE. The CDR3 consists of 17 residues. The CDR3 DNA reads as TGTGTCAGCAGCTTGGGTGGGACAGGGGGCACGACAGATACGCAGTATTTT. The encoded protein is CVSSLGGTGGTTDTQYF.

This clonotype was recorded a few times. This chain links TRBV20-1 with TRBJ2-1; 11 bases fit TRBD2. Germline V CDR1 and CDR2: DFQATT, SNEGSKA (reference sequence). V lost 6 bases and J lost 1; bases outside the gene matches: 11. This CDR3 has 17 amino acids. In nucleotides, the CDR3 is TGCAGTGCACAGGAGTTAGCGGGGGGGCGGTCCTACAATGAGCAGTTCTTC. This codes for CSAQELAGGRSYNEQFF.